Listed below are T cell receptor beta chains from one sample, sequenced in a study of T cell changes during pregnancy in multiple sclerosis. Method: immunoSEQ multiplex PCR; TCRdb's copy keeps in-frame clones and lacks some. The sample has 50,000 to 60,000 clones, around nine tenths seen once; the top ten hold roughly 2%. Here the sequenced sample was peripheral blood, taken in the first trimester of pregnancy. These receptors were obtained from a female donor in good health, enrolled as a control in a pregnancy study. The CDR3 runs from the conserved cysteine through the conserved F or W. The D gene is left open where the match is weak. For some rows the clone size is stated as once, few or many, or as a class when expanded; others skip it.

CDR3aa: CASSPVAGAMGTDTQYF
CDR3nt: TGCGCCAGCAGCCCAGTCGCGGGAGCAATGGGCACAGATACGCAGTATTTT
abundance: few
d_gene: TRBD2
v_gene: TRBV5-1
j_gene: TRBJ2-3

CDR3aa: CASSLRRTGSGESSTDTQYF
CDR3nt: TGTGCCAGCAGCTTGAGGAGGACAGGGTCAGGGGAGTCTAGCACAGATACGCAGTATTTT
abundance: few
d_gene: TRBD1
v_gene: TRBV5-5
j_gene: TRBJ2-3

CDR3aa: CASSLGQGDEKLFF
CDR3nt: TGTGCCAGCAGCTTAGGACAGGGAGATGAAAAACTGTTTTTT
abundance: NA
d_gene: TRBD1
v_gene: TRBV7-9
j_gene: TRBJ1-4

CDR3aa: CASSTTDRESQPQHF
CDR3nt: TGTGCCAGTAGTACCACGGACAGGGAAAGTCAGCCCCAGCATTTT
abundance: few
d_gene: TRBD1
v_gene: TRBV19
j_gene: TRBJ1-5

CDR3aa: CASSEGLAETDTQYF
CDR3nt: TGTGCCAGCAGCGAGGGACTAGCGGAAACAGATACGCAGTATTTT
abundance: NA
d_gene: TRBD2
v_gene: TRBV9
j_gene: TRBJ2-3

CDR3aa: CASSRPGQGRYGYTF
CDR3nt: TGCGCCAGCAGCCGACCGGGACAGGGCCGCTATGGCTACACCTTC
abundance: NA
d_gene: TRBD1
v_gene: TRBV4-1
j_gene: TRBJ1-2

CDR3aa: CASSYSGQVQDTEAFF
CDR3nt: TGTGCCAGCAGTTACTCAGGACAGGTTCAAGACACTGAAGCTTTCTTT
abundance: NA
d_gene: TRBD1
v_gene: TRBV6-5
j_gene: TRBJ1-1

CDR3aa: CASRRRGSTNEKLFF
CDR3nt: TGTGCCAGCAGGAGGAGGGGATCAACTAATGAAAAACTGTTTTTT
abundance: NA
d_gene: NA
v_gene: TRBV6-4
j_gene: TRBJ1-4

CDR3aa: CASSLAGAVGELFF
CDR3nt: TGTGCCAGCAGCTTAGCGGGTGCGGTCGGGGAGCTGTTTTTT
abundance: few
d_gene: NA
v_gene: TRBV7-9
j_gene: TRBJ2-2

CDR3aa: CASSETGGNTIYF
CDR3nt: TGTGCCAGCAGTGAGACCGGGGGGAACACCATATATTTT
abundance: NA
d_gene: NA
v_gene: TRBV2
j_gene: TRBJ1-3

CDR3aa: CASSMASGYYEQYF
CDR3nt: TGTGCCAGTAGTATGGCTAGCGGGTACTACGAGCAGTACTTC
abundance: NA
d_gene: TRBD2
v_gene: TRBV19
j_gene: TRBJ2-7

CDR3aa: CASSPPGQGAYEQYF
CDR3nt: TGTGCCAGCTCACCACCAGGACAGGGGGCCTACGAGCAGTACTTC
abundance: NA
d_gene: TRBD1
v_gene: TRBV18
j_gene: TRBJ2-7

CDR3aa: CASSESLAATEAFF
CDR3nt: TGTGCCAGCAGTGAATCATTGGCGGCCACTGAAGCTTTCTTT
abundance: NA
d_gene: NA
v_gene: TRBV2
j_gene: TRBJ1-1

CDR3aa: CASSQDDRDEQFF
CDR3nt: TGTGCCAGCAGCCAAGATGATCGGGATGAGCAGTTCTTC
abundance: NA
d_gene: NA
v_gene: TRBV4-2
j_gene: TRBJ2-1

CDR3aa: CASSLVLRGQYF
CDR3nt: TGTGCCAGCAGTTTAGTCCTTCGAGGGCAGTACTTC
abundance: NA
d_gene: NA
v_gene: TRBV28
j_gene: TRBJ2-7

CDR3aa: CASSTVERTEAFF
CDR3nt: TGTGCCAGCAGCACCGTCGAGAGAACTGAAGCTTTCTTT
abundance: NA
d_gene: NA
v_gene: TRBV13
j_gene: TRBJ1-1

CDR3aa: CASSLQFNYGYTF
CDR3nt: TGCGCCAGCAGCTTACAGTTTAACTATGGCTACACCTTC
abundance: NA
d_gene: NA
v_gene: TRBV5-1
j_gene: TRBJ1-2

CDR3aa: CASSYSVVETQYF
CDR3nt: TGTGCCAGCAGTTACAGCGTGGTAGAGACCCAGTACTTC
abundance: NA
d_gene: NA
v_gene: TRBV6-5
j_gene: TRBJ2-5

CDR3aa: CAISEPERGRGYTF
CDR3nt: TGTGCCATCAGTGAGCCCGAGCGGGGTAGGGGCTACACCTTC
abundance: NA
d_gene: NA
v_gene: TRBV10-3
j_gene: TRBJ1-2

CDR3aa: CASSPVTEVYGYTF
CDR3nt: TGTGCCAGCAGCCCGGTGACAGAAGTTTATGGCTACACCTTC
abundance: NA
d_gene: NA
v_gene: TRBV7-9
j_gene: TRBJ1-2

CDR3aa: CSVTFSSYEQYF
CDR3nt: TGCAGCGTCACGTTCAGCTCCTACGAGCAGTACTTC
abundance: NA
d_gene: NA
v_gene: TRBV29-1
j_gene: TRBJ2-7

CDR3aa: CASSQVSVAGGTTDTQYF
CDR3nt: TGTGCCAGCAGCCAAGTCTCGGTAGCGGGAGGGACCACAGATACGCAGTATTTT
abundance: NA
d_gene: TRBD2
v_gene: TRBV4-2
j_gene: TRBJ2-3

CDR3aa: CATAYRGMDSKETQYF
CDR3nt: TGTGCCACCGCCTACAGAGGTATGGACAGTAAAGAGACCCAGTACTTC
abundance: NA
d_gene: NA
v_gene: TRBV18
j_gene: TRBJ2-5

CDR3aa: CATRGSAPSTGELFF
CDR3nt: TGTGCCACCCGGGGGAGCGCCCCTTCCACCGGGGAGCTGTTTTTT
abundance: NA
d_gene: NA
v_gene: TRBV5-6
j_gene: TRBJ2-2

CDR3aa: CSVEEQDREGTSQPQHF
CDR3nt: TGCAGCGTTGAAGAACAGGACAGGGAAGGTACGAGTCAGCCCCAGCATTTT
abundance: once
d_gene: TRBD1
v_gene: TRBV29-1
j_gene: TRBJ1-5

CDR3aa: CASSELIDTSLYTDTQYF
CDR3nt: TGTGCCAGCAGTGAATTAATAGACACATCGCTATACACAGATACGCAGTATTTT
abundance: NA
d_gene: NA
v_gene: TRBV2
j_gene: TRBJ2-3

CDR3aa: CASRVAGGTGELFF
CDR3nt: TGTGCCAGCAGGGTAGCGGGAGGTACCGGGGAGCTGTTTTTT
abundance: NA
d_gene: TRBD2
v_gene: TRBV27
j_gene: TRBJ2-2

CDR3aa: CASKSRKTGPLGELFF
CDR3nt: TGTGCCAGCAAGAGTAGAAAGACAGGGCCTTTGGGGGAGCTGTTTTTT
abundance: NA
d_gene: TRBD1
v_gene: TRBV7-9
j_gene: TRBJ2-2

CDR3aa: CASSQYWGGNSNQPQHF
CDR3nt: TGTGCCAGCAGCCAGTACTGGGGAGGGAATAGCAATCAGCCCCAGCATTTT
abundance: NA
d_gene: NA
v_gene: TRBV5-6
j_gene: TRBJ1-5

CDR3aa: CASSGSGGYNEQFF
CDR3nt: TGTGCCAGCAGCGGAAGCGGGGGATACAATGAGCAGTTCTTC
abundance: once
d_gene: TRBD2
v_gene: TRBV11-3
j_gene: TRBJ2-1

CDR3aa: CASSVGQGPYEQYF
CDR3nt: TGTGCCAGCAGCGTAGGACAGGGGCCCTACGAGCAGTACTTC
abundance: NA
d_gene: TRBD1
v_gene: TRBV5-4
j_gene: TRBJ2-7

CDR3aa: CASSQESDSGKAETQYF
CDR3nt: TGTGCCAGCAGCCAAGAGTCCGATAGCGGGAAAGCAGAGACCCAGTACTTC
abundance: NA
d_gene: TRBD2
v_gene: TRBV4-2
j_gene: TRBJ2-5

CDR3aa: CASSSGTGGEKTQYF
CDR3nt: TGTGCCAGCAGCTCAGGGACAGGGGGTGAGAAGACCCAGTACTTC
abundance: NA
d_gene: TRBD1
v_gene: TRBV7-9
j_gene: TRBJ2-5

CDR3aa: CASSLGGYTDTQYF
CDR3nt: TGCGCCAGCAGCTTGGGCGGGTACACAGATACGCAGTATTTT
abundance: few
d_gene: NA
v_gene: TRBV5-1
j_gene: TRBJ2-3

CDR3aa: CAISERGDRGGYTF
CDR3nt: TGTGCCATCAGTGAGCGCGGGGATCGGGGTGGCTACACCTTC
abundance: NA
d_gene: NA
v_gene: TRBV10-3
j_gene: TRBJ1-2

CDR3aa: CASSQPGLQETQYF
CDR3nt: TGTGCCAGTAGCCAACCCGGGTTGCAAGAGACCCAGTACTTC
abundance: NA
d_gene: NA
v_gene: TRBV19
j_gene: TRBJ2-5

CDR3aa: CAWRHAGDEQYF
CDR3nt: TGTGCCTGGAGACACGCAGGGGACGAGCAGTACTTC
abundance: NA
d_gene: NA
v_gene: TRBV30
j_gene: TRBJ2-7

CDR3aa: CASSLPLPSLNTEAFF
CDR3nt: TGTGCCAGTAGTCTTCCTTTACCGAGCTTGAACACTGAAGCTTTCTTT
abundance: NA
d_gene: NA
v_gene: TRBV19
j_gene: TRBJ1-1

CDR3aa: CASRSSGEYTDTQYF
CDR3nt: TGTGCCAGCAGGTCTAGCGGGGAATACACAGATACGCAGTATTTT
abundance: once
d_gene: TRBD2
v_gene: TRBV6-6
j_gene: TRBJ2-3

CDR3aa: CASSVMGAANYEQYF
CDR3nt: TGTGCCAGCAGTGTAATGGGGGCCGCCAACTACGAGCAGTACTTC
abundance: NA
d_gene: NA
v_gene: TRBV6-1
j_gene: TRBJ2-7

CDR3aa: CASSSGPGRMEQYF
CDR3nt: TGTGCCAGCAGCTCCGGGCCAGGGCGGATGGAGCAGTACTTC
abundance: NA
d_gene: NA
v_gene: TRBV7-2
j_gene: TRBJ2-7

CDR3aa: CASSLPYAIDRGAFF
CDR3nt: TGTGCCAGCAGTTTGCCCTATGCCATAGATAGAGGCGCTTTCTTT
abundance: NA
d_gene: NA
v_gene: TRBV28
j_gene: TRBJ1-1

CDR3aa: CASSPYLSYEQYF
CDR3nt: TGTGCCAGCAGTCCGTATCTCTCCTACGAGCAGTACTTC
abundance: once
d_gene: NA
v_gene: TRBV27
j_gene: TRBJ2-7

CDR3aa: CASSVEGGAEAFF
CDR3nt: TGTGCCAGCAGCGTAGAGGGGGGGGCAGAAGCTTTCTTT
abundance: few
d_gene: NA
v_gene: TRBV9
j_gene: TRBJ1-1